Below are 13 T cell receptor beta chains sequenced from a single sample in a study of brain T cells in children with intractable seizures. Sample time point: blood from clinic visit 5 months post-surgery; TSC patient then seizure free. This table comes from immunoSEQ multiplex PCR, and its TCRdb copy is limited to in-frame clones, with some not included. The sample includes approximately 330,000 clones, about 93% of them seen just once. The sequences come from peripheral blood, collected 4 to 5 months after surgery. The origin of the receptors is a boy younger than two with tuberous sclerosis and intractable seizures.

This clone has a single count. V and J are TRBV3-1 (or the pseudogene TRBV3-2) and TRBJ2-7; 9 nucleotides align to TRBD2. The germline gives CDR1 LGHDT, CDR2 YNNKEL (reference sequence). J gave up 5 bases and V 0 bases, and 5 bases lay outside the gene matches. CDR3 length: 15 residues. The CDR3 is CASSQDRREGNEQYF. CDR3 coding DNA: TGTGCCAGCAGCCAAGATCGGCGGGAGGGTAACGAGCAGTACTTC.

The chain joins TRBV6-5 to TRBJ2-5; no firm D call. The germline gives CDR1 MNHEY, CDR2 SVGAGI. The V gene lost 8 bases and the J gene lost 5 bases, with 6 bases spanning the gap. The CDR3 is 10 amino acids. The CDR3 DNA reads as TGTGCCAGCGGAAGTGAGACCCAGTACTTC. Residues: CASGSETQYF.

The chain links TRBV11-2 to TRBJ2-3, with TRBD2 matching over 15 bases. Germline CDR1 reads SGHAT; CDR2 reads FQNNGV. The CDR3 contains 19 residues. With 4 bases clipped from V and 0 bases from J, the junction kept 8 bases outside the gene matches. The CDR3 DNA reads TGTGCCAGCAGCTCGCTCTGGGGACTAGCGGGGGGAAGCACAGATACGCAGTATTTT. This sequence encodes CASSSLWGLAGGSTDTQYF.

The chain has TRBV11-2 and TRBJ2-5; D is uncertain. This CDR3 region has 11 residues. V was cut by 5 bases and J by 9 bases, with 10 bases left in between. Germline loops: CDR1 SGHAT, CDR2 FQNNGV. The CDR3 loop reads CASSPTLAQYF. The CDR3 DNA reads as TGTGCCAGCAGCCCGACCCTAGCCCAGTACTTC.

The chain uses TRBV6-5 and TRBJ2-7; the match to TRBD1 covers 12 bases. After removal of 8 bases from V and 6 bases from J, the junction contained 8 bases not matched to a gene. Germline CDR1 reads MNHEY; CDR2 reads SVGAGI. This CDR3 is built from 14 residues. CDR3 sequence reads: CASGLGTGGLEQYF. Written as DNA, the CDR3 is TGTGCCAGCGGTCTCGGGACAGGGGGCCTCGAGCAGTACTTC.

J is TRBJ1-2 and V is TRBV3-1 (or the pseudogene TRBV3-2); D is perhaps TRBD1 (6 bases). V dropped 6 bases and J dropped 6 bases, with 17 bases sitting between them. CDR1 is LGHDT, CDR2 YNNKEL, per germline (reference sequence). This CDR3 is 14 amino acids long. The CDR3 loop reads CASRDEIQGHGYTF. Written as DNA, the CDR3 is TGTGCCAGCAGGGACGAAATACAGGGCCATGGCTACACCTTC.

V is TRBV19 and J is TRBJ2-2; D uncertain. The CDR3 spans 16 residues. The germline V and J ends were trimmed by 3 bases and 4 bases, with 15 bases remaining between them. The germline CDR1 and CDR2 sequences are LNHDA and SQIVND (reference sequence). The CDR3 region is CASSIYYPLPTGELFF. Here the CDR3 DNA reads TGTGCCAGTAGTATTTACTATCCCCTTCCCACCGGGGAGCTGTTTTTT.

This rearrangement joins TRBV28 to TRBJ2-7, with TRBD2 matching 9 bases. CDR1 and CDR2 (germline): MDHEN, SYDVKM. V was clipped by 2 bases and J by 3 bases; unmatched bases: 2. CDR3 length equals 14 residues. The CDR3 reads CASSLLAGYYEQYF. DNA of the CDR3: TGTGCCAGCAGTTTACTAGCGGGGTACTACGAGCAGTACTTC.

The chain joins TRBV24-1 to TRBJ2-2; D might be TRBD1 or TRBD2, each matching 5 bases. With 8 bases removed from V and 6 bases from J, the gap between germline ends came to 9 bases. The CDR3 extends over 12 amino acids. Germline CDR1 is KGHDR and CDR2 is SFDVKD. Here the CDR3 reads CATKSGPGELFF. The CDR3 coding sequence is TGTGCCACCAAGTCGGGACCCGGGGAGCTGTTTTTT.

The gene calls are TRBV4-2 and TRBJ2-2; D remains unclear. The germline V and J ends were trimmed by 5 bases and 2 bases, with 9 bases remaining between them. CDR1 and CDR2 (germline): LGHNA, YNFKEQ. The CDR3 extends over 14 amino acids. CDR3 DNA: TGTGCCAGCAGCTATGGCGGAAACACCGGGGAGCTGTTTTTT. This gives the protein CASSYGGNTGELFF.

V is TRBV19 and J is TRBJ1-3, with 7 nucleotides matching TRBD1. In germline, CDR1 is LNHDA, CDR2 SQIVND (reference sequence). The CDR3 has 17 amino acids. V shed 7 bases and J 4 bases; nucleotides not matched to a gene: 16. CDR3 protein: CASTTPPRGTSGNTIYF. The CDR3 DNA reads as TGTGCCAGTACCACCCCCCCCAGGGGGACGTCAGGAAACACCATATATTTT.

V gene TRBV12-5 combines with J gene TRBJ1-5; TRBD1 is a possible D gene (6 bases). This CDR3 has 16 amino acids. V shed 2 bases and J shed 7 bases, with 18 bases lying between them. Germline CDR1 LGHNT, CDR2 FRNRAP. As DNA, the CDR3 is TGTGCTAGTGGTTTGACCTCCGGGGGGCGAAGACAGCCCCAGCATTTT. This sequence encodes CASGLTSGGRRQPQHF.

The chain recombines TRBV24-1 with TRBJ2-2; D could derive from TRBD1 or TRBD2 (5 bases each). V lost 5 bases and J lost 5, with 17 bases in between. The CDR3 sequence is 16 residues long. Germline assignment: CDR1 KGHDR and CDR2 SFDVKD. This chain's CDR3 is CATSGGPSRGTGELFF. The DNA of the CDR3 is TGTGCCACCAGTGGCGGGCCTTCAAGGGGAACCGGGGAGCTGTTTTTT.